This T cell receptor (beta chain) was recovered during a study of T cell changes during pregnancy in multiple sclerosis. This table comes from immunoSEQ multiplex PCR, and its TCRdb copy is limited to in-frame clones, with some not included. The repertoire consists of 55,000 to 70,000 clones, with just under 95% occurring once and the leading ten covering roughly 0.4%. This CDR3 region has 14 residues. Looked up from germline, CDR1 is MNHEY and CDR2 is SMNVEV (reference sequence). V was pared by 4 bases and J by 6 bases, with 5 bases of the junction left unmatched. This clonotype originated in a female donor with multiple sclerosis, enrolled in a pregnancy study. V and J are TRBV27 and TRBJ2-7, with 11 bases fitting TRBD2. The source was CD4+ T cells from peripheral blood mononuclear cells, collected before pregnancy. The CDR3 here is CASSSPTSGVEQYF. CDR3 nucleotides: TGTGCCAGCAGTTCTCCGACTAGCGGGGTCGAGCAGTACTTC.